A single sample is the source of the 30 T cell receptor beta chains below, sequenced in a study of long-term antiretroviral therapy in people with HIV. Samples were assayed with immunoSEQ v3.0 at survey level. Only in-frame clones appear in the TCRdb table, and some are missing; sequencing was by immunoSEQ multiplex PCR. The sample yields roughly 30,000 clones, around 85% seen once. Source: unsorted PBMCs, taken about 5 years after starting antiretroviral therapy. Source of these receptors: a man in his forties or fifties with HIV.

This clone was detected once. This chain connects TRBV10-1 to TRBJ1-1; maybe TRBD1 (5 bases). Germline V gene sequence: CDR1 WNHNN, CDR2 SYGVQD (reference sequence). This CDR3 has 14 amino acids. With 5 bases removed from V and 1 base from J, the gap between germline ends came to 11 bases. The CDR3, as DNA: TGCGCCAGCAGTATCGGGACCTCGAACACTGAAGCTTTCTTT. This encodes CASSIGTSNTEAFF.

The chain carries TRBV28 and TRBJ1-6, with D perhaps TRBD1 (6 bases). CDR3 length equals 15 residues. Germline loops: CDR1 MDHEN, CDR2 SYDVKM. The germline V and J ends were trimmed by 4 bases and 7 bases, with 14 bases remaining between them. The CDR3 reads CASSSPGHNNSPLHF. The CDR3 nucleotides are TGTGCCAGCAGTTCCCCGGGACACAACAATTCACCCCTCCACTTT.

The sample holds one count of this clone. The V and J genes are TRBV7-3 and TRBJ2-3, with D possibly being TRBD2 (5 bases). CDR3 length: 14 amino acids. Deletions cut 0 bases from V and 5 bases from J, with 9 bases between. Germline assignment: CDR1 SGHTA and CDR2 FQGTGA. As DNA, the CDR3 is TGTGCCAGCAGCTTAACGGGGAGAGGAGATACGCAGTATTTT. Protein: CASSLTGRGDTQYF.

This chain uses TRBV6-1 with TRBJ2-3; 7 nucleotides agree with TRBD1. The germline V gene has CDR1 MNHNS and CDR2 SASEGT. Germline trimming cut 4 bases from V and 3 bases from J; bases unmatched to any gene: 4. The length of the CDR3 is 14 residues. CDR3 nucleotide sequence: TGTGCCAGCAGTGTACGACAGGGTACAGATACGCAGTATTTT. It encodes CASSVRQGTDTQYF.

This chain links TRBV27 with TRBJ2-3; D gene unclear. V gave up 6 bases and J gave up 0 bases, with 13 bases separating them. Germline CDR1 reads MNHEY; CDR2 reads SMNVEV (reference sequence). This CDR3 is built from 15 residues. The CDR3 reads CASSYWTESTDTQYF. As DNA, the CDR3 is TGTGCCAGCAGCTATTGGACGGAAAGCACAGATACGCAGTATTTT.

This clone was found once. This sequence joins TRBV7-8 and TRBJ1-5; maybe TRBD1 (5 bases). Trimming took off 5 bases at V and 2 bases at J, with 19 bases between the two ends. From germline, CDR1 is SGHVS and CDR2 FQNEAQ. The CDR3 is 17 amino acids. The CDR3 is CASSTPGGGLGNQPQHF. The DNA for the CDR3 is TGTGCCAGCAGCACCCCCGGTGGGGGATTAGGCAATCAGCCCCAGCATTTT. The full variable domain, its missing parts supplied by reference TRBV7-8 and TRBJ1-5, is GAGVSQSPRYKVAKRGQDVALRCDPISGHVSLFWYQQALGQGPEFLTYFQNEAQLDKSGLPSDRFFAERPEGSVSTLKIQRTQQEDSAVYLCASSTPGGGLGNQPQHFGDGTRLSIL.

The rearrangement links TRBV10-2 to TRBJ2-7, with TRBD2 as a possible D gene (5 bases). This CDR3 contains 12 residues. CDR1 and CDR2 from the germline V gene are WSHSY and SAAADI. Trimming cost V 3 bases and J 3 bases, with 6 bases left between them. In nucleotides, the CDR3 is TGCGCCAGCAGTGACCGGGGCTACGAGCAGTACTTC. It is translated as CASSDRGYEQYF.

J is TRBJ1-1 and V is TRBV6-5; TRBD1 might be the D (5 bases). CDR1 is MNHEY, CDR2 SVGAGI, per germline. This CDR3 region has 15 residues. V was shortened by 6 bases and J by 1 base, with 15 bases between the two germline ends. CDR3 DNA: TGTGCCAGCAGCCAGAGTCTTGGGGCGAACACTGAAGCTTTCTTT. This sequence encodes CASSQSLGANTEAFF.

DNA for the CDR3: TGTGCCAGCAGGGATTATGCAGACAGGGGGTATTTT. Amino acid sequence: CASRDYADRGYF. The chain links TRBV6-6 to TRBJ2-3, with 8 bases that match TRBD1. J was trimmed by 14 bases and V by 6 bases; bases with no gene match: 10. The CDR3 consists of 12 residues. CDR1 and CDR2 from the germline V gene are MNHNY and SVGAGI (reference sequence).

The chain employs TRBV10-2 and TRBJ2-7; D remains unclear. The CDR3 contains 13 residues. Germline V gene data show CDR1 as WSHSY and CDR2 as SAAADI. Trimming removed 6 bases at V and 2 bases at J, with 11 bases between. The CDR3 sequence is CASSRAATYEQYF. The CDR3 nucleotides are TGCGCCAGCAGCCGGGCTGCAACCTACGAGCAGTACTTC.

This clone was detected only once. CDR3 DNA sequence: TGTGCCATCTCCGCAGGGGGAGACTCACCCCTCCACTTT. Translating gives CAISAGGDSPLHF. J is TRBJ1-6 and V is TRBV10-3, with 7 positions matching TRBD1. Trimming cost V 8 bases and J 10 bases; bases outside gene matches: 8. The CDR3 extends over 13 amino acids. Germline V lookup: CDR1 ENHRY, CDR2 SYGVKD.

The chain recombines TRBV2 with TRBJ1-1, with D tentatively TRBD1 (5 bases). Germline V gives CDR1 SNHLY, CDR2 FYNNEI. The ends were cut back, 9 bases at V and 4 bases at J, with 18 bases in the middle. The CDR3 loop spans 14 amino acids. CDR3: CASTAGHGGTEAFF. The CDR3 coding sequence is TGTGCCAGTACAGCCGGGCACGGGGGCACTGAAGCTTTCTTT.

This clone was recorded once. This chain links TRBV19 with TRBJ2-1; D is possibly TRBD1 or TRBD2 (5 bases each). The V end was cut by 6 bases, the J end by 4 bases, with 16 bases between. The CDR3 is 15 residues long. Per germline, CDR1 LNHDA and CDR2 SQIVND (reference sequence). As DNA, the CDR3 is TGTGCCAGTAGCCTACTTAGGGACCAATACAATGAGCAGTTCTTC. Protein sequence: CASSLLRDQYNEQFF.

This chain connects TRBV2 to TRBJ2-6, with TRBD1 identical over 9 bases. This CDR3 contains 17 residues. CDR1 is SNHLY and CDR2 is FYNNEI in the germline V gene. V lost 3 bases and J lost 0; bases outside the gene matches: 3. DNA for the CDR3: TGTGCCAGCAGTGAGGACAGGGGATTCTCTGGGGCCAACGTCCTGACTTTC. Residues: CASSEDRGFSGANVLTF.

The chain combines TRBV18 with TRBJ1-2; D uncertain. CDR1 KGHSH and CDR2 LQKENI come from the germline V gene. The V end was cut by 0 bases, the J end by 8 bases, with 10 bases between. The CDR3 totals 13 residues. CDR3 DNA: TGTGCCAGCTCACCACCGGCCAGGTTGGGCTACACCTTC. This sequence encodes CASSPPARLGYTF.

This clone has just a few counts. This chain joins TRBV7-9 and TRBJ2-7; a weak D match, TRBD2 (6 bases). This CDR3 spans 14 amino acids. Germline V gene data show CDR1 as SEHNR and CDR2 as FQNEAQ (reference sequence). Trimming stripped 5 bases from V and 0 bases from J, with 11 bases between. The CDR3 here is CASSNSGNSYEQYF. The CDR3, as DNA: TGTGCCAGCAGCAATAGCGGAAACTCCTACGAGCAGTACTTC. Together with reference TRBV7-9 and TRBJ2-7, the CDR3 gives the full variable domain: DTGVSQNPRHKITKRGQNVTFRCDPISEHNRLYWYRQTLGQGPEFLTYFQNEAQLEKSRLLSDRFSAERPKGSFSTLEIQRTEQGDSAMYLCASSNSGNSYEQYFGPGTRLTVT.

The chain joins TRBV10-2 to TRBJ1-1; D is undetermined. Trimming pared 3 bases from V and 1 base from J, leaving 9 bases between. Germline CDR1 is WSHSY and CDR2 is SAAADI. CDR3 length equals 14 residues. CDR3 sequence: CASSDNVENTEAFF. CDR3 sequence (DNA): TGCGCCAGCAGTGATAACGTGGAGAACACTGAAGCTTTCTTT.

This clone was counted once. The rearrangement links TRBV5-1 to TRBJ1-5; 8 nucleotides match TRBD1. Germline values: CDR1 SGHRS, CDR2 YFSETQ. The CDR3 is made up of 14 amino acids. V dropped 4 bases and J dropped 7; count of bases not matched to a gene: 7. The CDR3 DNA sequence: TGCGCCAGCAGCCCCGGACAGGGAGGGCAGCCCCAGCATTTT. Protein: CASSPGQGGQPQHF. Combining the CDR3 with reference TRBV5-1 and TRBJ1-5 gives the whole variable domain KAGVTQTPRYLIKTRGQQVTLSCSPISGHRSVSWYQQTPGQGLQFLFEYFSETQRNKGNFPGRFSGRQFSNSRSEMNVSTLELGDSALYLCASSPGQGGQPQHFGDGTRLSIL.

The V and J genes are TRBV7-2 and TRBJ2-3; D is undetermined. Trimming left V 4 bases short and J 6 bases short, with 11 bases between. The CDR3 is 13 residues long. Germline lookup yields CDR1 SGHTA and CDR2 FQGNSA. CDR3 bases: TGTGCCAGCAGCTCCATTACGTGGGATACGCAGTATTTT. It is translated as CASSSITWDTQYF.

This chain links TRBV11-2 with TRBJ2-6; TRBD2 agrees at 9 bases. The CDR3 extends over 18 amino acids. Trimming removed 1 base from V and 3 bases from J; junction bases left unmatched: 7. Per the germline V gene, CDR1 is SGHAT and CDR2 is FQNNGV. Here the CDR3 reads CASSLARGRAFGANVLTF. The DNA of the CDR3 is TGTGCCAGCAGCTTAGCGCGCGGGAGGGCCTTTGGGGCCAACGTCCTGACTTTC. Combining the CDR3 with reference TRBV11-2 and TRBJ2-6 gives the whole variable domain EAGVAQSPRYKIIEKRQSVAFWCNPISGHATLYWYQQILGQGPKLLIQFQNNGVVDDSQLPKDRFSAERLKGVDSTLKIQPAKLEDSAVYLCASSLARGRAFGANVLTFGAGSRLTVL.

In DNA form, the CDR3 reads TGTGCCAGCTTCCCCCCGGGGGGCCGCCGAGAGACCCAGTACTTC. Residues: CASFPPGGRRETQYF. The chain uses TRBV5-4 and TRBJ2-5; the D gene is possibly TRBD2 (7 bases). The CDR3 is made up of 15 amino acids. Trimming cost V 7 bases and J 4 bases, with 20 bases left between them. Per the germline V gene, CDR1 is SGHNT and CDR2 is YYREEE (reference sequence).

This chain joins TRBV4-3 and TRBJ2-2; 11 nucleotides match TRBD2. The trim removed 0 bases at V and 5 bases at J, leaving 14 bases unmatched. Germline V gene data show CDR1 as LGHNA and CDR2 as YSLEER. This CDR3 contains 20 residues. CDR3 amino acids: CASSQDGFGTSGMRTGELFF. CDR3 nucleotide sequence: TGCGCCAGCAGCCAAGATGGATTCGGGACTAGCGGAATGCGAACCGGGGAGCTGTTTTTT.

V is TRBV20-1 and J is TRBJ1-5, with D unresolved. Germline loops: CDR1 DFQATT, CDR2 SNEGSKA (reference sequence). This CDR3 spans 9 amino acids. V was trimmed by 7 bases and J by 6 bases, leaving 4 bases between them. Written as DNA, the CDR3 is TGCAGTGGGGGTCAGCCCCAGCATTTT. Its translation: CSGGQPQHF.

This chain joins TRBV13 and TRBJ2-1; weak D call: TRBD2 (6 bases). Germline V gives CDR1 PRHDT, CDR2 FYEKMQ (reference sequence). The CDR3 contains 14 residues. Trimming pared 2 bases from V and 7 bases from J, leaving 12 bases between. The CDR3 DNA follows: TGTGCCAGCAGCTTATCGGGGCGGGGAAATGAGCAGTTCTTC. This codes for CASSLSGRGNEQFF.

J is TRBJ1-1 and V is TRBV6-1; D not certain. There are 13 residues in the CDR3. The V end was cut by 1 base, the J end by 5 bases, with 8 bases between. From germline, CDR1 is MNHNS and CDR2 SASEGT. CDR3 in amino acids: CASSEVRWTEAFF. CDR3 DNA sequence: TGTGCCAGCAGTGAAGTTAGGTGGACTGAAGCTTTCTTT.

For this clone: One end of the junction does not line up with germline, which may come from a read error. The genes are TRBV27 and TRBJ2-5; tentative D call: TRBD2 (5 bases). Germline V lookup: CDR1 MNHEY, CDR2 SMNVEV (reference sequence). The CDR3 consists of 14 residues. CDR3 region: CASTLGWEKETQYF. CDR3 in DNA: TGTGCCAGCACTTTAGGGTGGGAGAAGGAGACCCAGTACTTC.

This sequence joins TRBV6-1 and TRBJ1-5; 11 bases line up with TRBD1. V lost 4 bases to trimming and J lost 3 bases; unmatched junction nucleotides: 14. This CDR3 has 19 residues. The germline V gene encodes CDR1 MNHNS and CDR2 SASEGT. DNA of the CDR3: TGTGCCAGCAGTGGGGGGGACAGGGGGAAGAGTTTCGTCAATCAGCCCCAGCATTTT. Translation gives CASSGGDRGKSFVNQPQHF.

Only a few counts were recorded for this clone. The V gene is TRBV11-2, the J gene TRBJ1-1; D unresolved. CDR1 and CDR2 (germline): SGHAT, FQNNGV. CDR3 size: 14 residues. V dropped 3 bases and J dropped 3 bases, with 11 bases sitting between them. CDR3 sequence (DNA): TGTGCCAGCAGCTTTGCCGAGACGTACACTGAAGCTTTCTTT. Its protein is CASSFAETYTEAFF.

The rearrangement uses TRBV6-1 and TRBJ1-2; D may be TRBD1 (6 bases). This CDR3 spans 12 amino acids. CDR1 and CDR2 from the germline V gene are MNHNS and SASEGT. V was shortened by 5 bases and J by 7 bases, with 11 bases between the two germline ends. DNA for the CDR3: TGTGCCAGCAGTCCTACAGGGACTGGCTACACCTTC. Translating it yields CASSPTGTGYTF.

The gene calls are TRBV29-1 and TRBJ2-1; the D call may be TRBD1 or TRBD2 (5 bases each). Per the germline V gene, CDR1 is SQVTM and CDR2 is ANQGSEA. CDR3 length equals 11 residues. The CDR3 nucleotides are TGCGTCGGGACCCTCATCGGTGAGCAGTTCTTC. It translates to CVGTLIGEQFF.